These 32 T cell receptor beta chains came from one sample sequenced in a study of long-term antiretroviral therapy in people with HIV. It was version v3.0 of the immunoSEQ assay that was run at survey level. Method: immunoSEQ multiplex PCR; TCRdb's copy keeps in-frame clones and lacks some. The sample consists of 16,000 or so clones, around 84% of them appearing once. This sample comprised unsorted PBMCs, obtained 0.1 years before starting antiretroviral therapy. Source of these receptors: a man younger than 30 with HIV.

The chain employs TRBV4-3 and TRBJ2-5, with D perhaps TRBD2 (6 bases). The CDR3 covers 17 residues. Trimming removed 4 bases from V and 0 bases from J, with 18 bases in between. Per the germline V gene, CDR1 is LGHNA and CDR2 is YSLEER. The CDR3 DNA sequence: TGCGCCAGCAGCCTGGGGACTGGCGGGGCGTACCAAGAGACCCAGTACTTC. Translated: CASSLGTGGAYQETQYF.

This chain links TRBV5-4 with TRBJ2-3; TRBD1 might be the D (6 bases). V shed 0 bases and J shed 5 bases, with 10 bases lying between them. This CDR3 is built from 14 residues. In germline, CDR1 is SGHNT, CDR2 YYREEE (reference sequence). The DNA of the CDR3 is TGTGCCAGCAGCTTGGGGCAGGGGATAGATACGCAGTATTTT. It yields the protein CASSLGQGIDTQYF.

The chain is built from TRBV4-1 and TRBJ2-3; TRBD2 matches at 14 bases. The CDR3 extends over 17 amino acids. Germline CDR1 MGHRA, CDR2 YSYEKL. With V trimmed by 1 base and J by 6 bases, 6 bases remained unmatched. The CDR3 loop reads CASSQVLTSGGVDTQYF. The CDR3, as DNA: TGCGCCAGCAGCCAAGTCTTGACTAGCGGGGGGGTGGATACGCAGTATTTT.

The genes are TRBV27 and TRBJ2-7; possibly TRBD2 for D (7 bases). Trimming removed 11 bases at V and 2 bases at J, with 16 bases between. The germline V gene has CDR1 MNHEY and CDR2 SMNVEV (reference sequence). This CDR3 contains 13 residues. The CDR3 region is CAAGASPTYEQYF. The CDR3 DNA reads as TGTGCCGCGGGGGCTTCCCCAACCTACGAGCAGTACTTC.

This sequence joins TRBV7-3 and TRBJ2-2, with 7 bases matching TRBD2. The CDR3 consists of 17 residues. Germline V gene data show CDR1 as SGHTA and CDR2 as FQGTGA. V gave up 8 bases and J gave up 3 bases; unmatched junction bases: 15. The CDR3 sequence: CASGKTVTGGYTGELFF. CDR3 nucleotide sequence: TGTGCCAGCGGTAAAACGGTCACGGGGGGTTACACCGGGGAGCTGTTTTTT.

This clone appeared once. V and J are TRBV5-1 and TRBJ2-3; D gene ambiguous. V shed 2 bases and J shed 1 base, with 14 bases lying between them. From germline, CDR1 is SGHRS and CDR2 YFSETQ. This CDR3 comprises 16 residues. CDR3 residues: CASSLGPREGTDTQYF. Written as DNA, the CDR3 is TGCGCCAGCAGCTTAGGACCTCGAGAGGGCACAGATACGCAGTATTTT.

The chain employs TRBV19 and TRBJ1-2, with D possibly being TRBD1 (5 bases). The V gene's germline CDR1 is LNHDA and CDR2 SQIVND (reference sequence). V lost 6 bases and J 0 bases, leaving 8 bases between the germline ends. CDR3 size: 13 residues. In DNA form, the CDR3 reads TGTGCCAGTAGGGGGGGGACTAACTATGGCTACACCTTC. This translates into CASRGGTNYGYTF.

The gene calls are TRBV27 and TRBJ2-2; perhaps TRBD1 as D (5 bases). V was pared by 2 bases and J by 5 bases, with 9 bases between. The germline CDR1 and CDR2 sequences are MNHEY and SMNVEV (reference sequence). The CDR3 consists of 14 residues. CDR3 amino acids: CASSLRGPTGELFF. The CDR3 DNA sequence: TGTGCCAGCAGTTTAAGGGGCCCTACCGGGGAGCTGTTTTTT.

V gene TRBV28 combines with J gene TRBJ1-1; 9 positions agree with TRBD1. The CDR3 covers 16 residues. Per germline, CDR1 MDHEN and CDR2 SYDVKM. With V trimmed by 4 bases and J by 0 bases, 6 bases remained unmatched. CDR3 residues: CASSSPGQGVNTEAFF. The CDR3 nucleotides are TGTGCCAGCAGTTCCCCGGGACAGGGCGTGAACACTGAAGCTTTCTTT.

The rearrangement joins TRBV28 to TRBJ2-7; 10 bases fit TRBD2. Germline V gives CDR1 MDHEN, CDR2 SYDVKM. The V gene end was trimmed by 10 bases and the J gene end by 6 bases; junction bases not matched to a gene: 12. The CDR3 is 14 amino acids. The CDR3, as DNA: TGTGCCATCATTAGCGGGAGGACTCCCTCCGAGCAGTACTTC. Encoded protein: CAIISGRTPSEQYF.

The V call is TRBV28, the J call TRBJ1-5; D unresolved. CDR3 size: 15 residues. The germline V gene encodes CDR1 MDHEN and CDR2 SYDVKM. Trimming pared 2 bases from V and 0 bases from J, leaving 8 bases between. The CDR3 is CASSLRPYSNQPQHF. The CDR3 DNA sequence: TGTGCCAGCAGTTTAAGACCTTATAGCAATCAGCCCCAGCATTTT.

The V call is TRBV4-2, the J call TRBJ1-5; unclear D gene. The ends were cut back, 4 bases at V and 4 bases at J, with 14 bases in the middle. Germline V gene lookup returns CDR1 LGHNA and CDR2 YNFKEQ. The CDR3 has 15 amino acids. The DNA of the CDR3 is TGTGCCAGCAGCCCATTCTGGGAAGGGAATCAGCCCCAGCATTTT. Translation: CASSPFWEGNQPQHF.

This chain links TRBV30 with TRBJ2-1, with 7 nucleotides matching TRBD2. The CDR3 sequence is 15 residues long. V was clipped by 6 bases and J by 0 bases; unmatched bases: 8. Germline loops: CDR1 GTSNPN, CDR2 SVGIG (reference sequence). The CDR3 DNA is TGTGCCTGTGATACCGGGGGGTACTCCTACAATGAGCAGTTCTTC. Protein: CACDTGGYSYNEQFF.

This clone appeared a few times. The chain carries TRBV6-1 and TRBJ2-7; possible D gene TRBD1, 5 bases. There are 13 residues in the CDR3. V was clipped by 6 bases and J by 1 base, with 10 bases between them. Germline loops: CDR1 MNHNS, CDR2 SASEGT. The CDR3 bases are TGTGCCAGCAGACCGGCAGGGTCCTACGAGCAGTACTTC. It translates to CASRPAGSYEQYF.

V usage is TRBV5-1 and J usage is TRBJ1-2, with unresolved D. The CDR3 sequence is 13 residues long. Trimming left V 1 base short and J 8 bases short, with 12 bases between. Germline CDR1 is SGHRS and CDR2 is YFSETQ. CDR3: CASSLKEGVGYTF. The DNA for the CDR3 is TGCGCCAGCAGCTTGAAGGAGGGAGTCGGCTACACCTTC.

Here the CDR3 reads CASGRLGSTDTQYF. CDR3 DNA: TGTGCCAGCGGCCGACTCGGAAGCACAGATACGCAGTATTTT. J is TRBJ2-3 and V is TRBV2; D remains ambiguous. The CDR3 covers 14 residues. Trimming took off 8 bases at V and 0 bases at J, with 12 bases between the two ends. The germline gives CDR1 SNHLY, CDR2 FYNNEI.

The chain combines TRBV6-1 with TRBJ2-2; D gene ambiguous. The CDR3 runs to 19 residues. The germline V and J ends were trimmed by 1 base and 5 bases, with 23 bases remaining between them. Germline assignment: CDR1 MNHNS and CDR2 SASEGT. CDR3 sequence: CASSEDRVAGQAYTGELFF. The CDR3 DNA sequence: TGTGCCAGCAGTGAAGATCGGGTGGCTGGGCAGGCCTATACCGGGGAGCTGTTTTTT.

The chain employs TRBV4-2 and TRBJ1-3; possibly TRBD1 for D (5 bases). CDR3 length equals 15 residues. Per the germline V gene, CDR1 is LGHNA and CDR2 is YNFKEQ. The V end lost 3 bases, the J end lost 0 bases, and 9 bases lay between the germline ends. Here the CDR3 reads CASSQGPSSGNTIYF. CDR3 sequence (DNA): TGTGCCAGCAGCCAGGGACCATCCTCTGGAAACACCATATATTTT.

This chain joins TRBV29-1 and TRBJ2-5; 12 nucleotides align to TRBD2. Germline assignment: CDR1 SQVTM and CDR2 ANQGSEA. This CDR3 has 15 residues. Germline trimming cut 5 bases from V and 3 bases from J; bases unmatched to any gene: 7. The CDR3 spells CSVRRTSGTEETQYF. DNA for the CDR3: TGCAGCGTTAGACGGACTAGCGGGACAGAAGAGACCCAGTACTTC.

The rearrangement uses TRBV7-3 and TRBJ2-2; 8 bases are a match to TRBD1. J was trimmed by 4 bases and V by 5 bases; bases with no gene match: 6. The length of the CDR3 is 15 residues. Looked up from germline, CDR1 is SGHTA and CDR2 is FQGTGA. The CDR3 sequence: CASSPQGAGTGELFF. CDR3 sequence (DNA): TGTGCCAGCAGCCCGCAGGGGGCGGGCACCGGGGAGCTGTTTTTT.

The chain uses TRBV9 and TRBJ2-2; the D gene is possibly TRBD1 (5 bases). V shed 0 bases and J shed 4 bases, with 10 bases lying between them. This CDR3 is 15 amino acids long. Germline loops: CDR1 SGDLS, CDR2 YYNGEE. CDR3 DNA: TGTGCCAGCAGCGTAGGTGGGGCGAGCACCGGGGAGCTGTTTTTT. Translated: CASSVGGASTGELFF. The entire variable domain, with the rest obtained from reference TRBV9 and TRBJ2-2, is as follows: DSGVTQTPKHLITATGQRVTLRCSPRSGDLSVYWYQQSLDQGLQFLIQYYNGEERAKGNILERFSAQQFPDLHSELNLSSLELGDSALYFCASSVGGASTGELFFGEGSRLTVL.

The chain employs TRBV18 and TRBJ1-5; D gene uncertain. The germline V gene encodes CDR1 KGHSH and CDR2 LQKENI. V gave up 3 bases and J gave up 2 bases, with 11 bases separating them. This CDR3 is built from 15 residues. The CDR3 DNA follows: TGTGCCAGCTCACCGGTGGGTTCTGGCAATCAGCCCCAGCATTTT. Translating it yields CASSPVGSGNQPQHF.

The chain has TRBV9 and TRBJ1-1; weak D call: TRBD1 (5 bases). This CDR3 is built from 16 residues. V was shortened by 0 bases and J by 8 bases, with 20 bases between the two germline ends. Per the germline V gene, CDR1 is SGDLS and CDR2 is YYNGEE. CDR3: CASSVAPGASSPEAFF. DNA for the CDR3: TGTGCCAGCAGCGTAGCTCCCGGGGCCTCCTCACCCGAAGCTTTCTTT.

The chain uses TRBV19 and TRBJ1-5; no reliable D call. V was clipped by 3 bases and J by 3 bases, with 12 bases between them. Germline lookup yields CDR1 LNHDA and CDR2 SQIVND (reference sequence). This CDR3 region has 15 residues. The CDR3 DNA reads TGTGCCAGTAGTATCCTCGACGAGACCAATCAGCCCCAGCATTTT. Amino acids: CASSILDETNQPQHF.

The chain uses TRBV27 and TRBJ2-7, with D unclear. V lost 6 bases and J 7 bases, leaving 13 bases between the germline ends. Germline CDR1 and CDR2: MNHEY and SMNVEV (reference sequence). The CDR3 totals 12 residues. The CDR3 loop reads CASSSKTREQYF. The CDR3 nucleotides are TGTGCCAGCAGCTCCAAAACTCGAGAGCAGTACTTC.

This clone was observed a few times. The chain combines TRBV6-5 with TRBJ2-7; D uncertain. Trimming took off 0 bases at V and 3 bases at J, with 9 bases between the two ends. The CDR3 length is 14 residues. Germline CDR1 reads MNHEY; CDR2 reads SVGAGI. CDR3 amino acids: CASSYSAKFYEQYF. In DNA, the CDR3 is TGTGCCAGCAGTTACTCGGCCAAGTTCTACGAGCAGTACTTC.

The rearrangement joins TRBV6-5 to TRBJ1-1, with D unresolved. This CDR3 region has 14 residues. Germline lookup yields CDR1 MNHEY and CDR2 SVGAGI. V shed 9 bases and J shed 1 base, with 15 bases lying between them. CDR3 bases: TGTGCCAGTACCCCTAGGGAGCCGAACACTGAAGCTTTCTTT. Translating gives CASTPREPNTEAFF.

DNA of the CDR3: TGTGCCAGCAGCGATGGAGGGGATACGCAGTATTTT. Its protein is CASSDGGDTQYF. This rearrangement joins TRBV9 to TRBJ2-3; D is possibly TRBD2 (6 bases). Germline CDR1 reads SGDLS; CDR2 reads YYNGEE. The CDR3 totals 12 residues. Between the trimmed V and J ends, which lost 3 bases and 6 bases, there was a span of 8 bases.

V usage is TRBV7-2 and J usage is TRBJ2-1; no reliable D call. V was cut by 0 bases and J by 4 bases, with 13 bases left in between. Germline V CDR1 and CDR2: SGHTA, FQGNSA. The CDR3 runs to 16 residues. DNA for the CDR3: TGTGCCAGCAGCTTAGCCGGCCCTACGGAGTACAATGAGCAGTTCTTC. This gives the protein CASSLAGPTEYNEQFF.

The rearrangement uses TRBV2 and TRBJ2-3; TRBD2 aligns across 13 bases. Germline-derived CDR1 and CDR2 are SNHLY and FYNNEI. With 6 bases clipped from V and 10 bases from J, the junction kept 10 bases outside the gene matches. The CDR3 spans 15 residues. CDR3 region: CASSPGTSGVMAQYF. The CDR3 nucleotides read TGTGCCAGCAGCCCCGGGACTAGCGGGGTCATGGCGCAGTATTTT.

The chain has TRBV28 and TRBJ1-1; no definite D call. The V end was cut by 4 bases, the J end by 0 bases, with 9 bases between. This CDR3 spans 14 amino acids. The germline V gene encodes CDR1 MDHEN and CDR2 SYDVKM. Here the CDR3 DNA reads TGTGCCAGCAGTTCGCCCGACATGAACACTGAAGCTTTCTTT. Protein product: CASSSPDMNTEAFF.

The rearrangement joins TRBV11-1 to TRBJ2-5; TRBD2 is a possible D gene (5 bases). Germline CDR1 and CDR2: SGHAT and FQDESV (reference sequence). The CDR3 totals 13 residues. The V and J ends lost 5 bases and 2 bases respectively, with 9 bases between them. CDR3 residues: CASSRDLQETQYF. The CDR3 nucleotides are TGTGCCAGCAGCCGGGATTTACAAGAGACCCAGTACTTC.